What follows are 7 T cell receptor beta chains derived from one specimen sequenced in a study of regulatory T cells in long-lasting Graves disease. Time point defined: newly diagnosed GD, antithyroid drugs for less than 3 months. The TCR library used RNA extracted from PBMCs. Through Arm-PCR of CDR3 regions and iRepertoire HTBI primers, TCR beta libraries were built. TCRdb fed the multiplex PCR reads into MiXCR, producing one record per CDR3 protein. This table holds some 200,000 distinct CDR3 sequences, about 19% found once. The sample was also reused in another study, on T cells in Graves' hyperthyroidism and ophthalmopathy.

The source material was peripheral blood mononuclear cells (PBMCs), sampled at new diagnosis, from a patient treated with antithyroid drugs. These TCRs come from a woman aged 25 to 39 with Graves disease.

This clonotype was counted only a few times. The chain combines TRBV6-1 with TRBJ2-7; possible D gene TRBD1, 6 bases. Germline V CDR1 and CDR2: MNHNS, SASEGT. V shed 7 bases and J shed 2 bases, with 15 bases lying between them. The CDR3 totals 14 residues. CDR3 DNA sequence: TGTGCCAGCATTCCGACGAGGGGGACCTACGAGCAGTACTTC. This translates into CASIPTRGTYEQYF.

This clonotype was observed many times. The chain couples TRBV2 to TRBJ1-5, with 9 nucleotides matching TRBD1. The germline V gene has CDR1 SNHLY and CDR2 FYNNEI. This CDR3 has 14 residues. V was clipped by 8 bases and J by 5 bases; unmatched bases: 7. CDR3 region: CASSRTGEDQPQHF. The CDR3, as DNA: TGTGCCAGCTCCAGGACAGGGGAAGATCAGCCCCAGCATTTT.

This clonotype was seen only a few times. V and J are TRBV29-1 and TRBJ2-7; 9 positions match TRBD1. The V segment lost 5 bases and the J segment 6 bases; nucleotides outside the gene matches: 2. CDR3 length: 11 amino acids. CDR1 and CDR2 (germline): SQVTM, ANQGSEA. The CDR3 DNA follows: TGCAGCGTTCGACAGGGGGTCGAGCAGTACTTC. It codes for CSVRQGVEQYF.

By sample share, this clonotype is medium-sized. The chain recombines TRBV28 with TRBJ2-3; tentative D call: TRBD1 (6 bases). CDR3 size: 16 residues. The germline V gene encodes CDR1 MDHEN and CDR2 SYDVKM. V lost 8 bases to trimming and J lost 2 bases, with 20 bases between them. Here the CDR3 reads CASFPLRDMFTDTQYF. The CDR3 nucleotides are TGTGCCAGCTTCCCCCTGAGGGACATGTTCACAGATACGCAGTATTTT.

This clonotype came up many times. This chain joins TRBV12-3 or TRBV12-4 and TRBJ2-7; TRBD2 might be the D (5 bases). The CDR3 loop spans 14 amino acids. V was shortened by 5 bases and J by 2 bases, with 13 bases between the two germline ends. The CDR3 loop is CASSTGLLAYEQYF. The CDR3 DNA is TGTGCCAGCAGTACCGGACTCCTGGCCTACGAGCAGTACTTC.

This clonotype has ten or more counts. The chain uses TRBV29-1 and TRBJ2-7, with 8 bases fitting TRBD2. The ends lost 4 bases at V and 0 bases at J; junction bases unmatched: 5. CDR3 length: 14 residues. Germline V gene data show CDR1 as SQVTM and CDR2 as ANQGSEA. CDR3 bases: TGCAGCGTTGCCCCGAGCGGGAGCTCCTACGAGCAGTACTTC. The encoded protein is CSVAPSGSSYEQYF.

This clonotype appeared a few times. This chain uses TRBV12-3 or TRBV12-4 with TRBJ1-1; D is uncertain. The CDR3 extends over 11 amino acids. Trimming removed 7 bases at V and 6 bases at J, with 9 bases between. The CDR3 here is CASIREAEAFF. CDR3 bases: TGTGCCAGCATAAGGGAGGCTGAAGCTTTCTTT.